Below, 25 T cell receptor beta chains from the same sample are listed, as sequenced in a study of blood T cell repertoires in COVID-19. Clones were read by immunoSEQ multiplex PCR, and TCRdb kept only the in-frame ones, dropping some. This sample has about 210,000 clones, with approximately 87% found just once. Sample: peripheral blood. The receptors were gathered from a woman in her sixties or seventies with acute or convalescent COVID-19.

DNA for the CDR3: TGTGCCAGCAGCTTTCTGCTAGCGGGGGGAGAGACCCAGTACTTC. Protein product: CASSFLLAGGETQYF. The chain combines TRBV7-2 with TRBJ2-5; 11 nucleotides line up with TRBD2. Looked up from germline, CDR1 is SGHTA and CDR2 is FQGNSA. V trimming: 3 bases; J trimming: 4 bases; junction bases outside the gene matches: 4. This CDR3 region has 15 residues.

The chain has TRBV4-3 and TRBJ2-2; D is uncertain. The CDR3 is 14 amino acids. Per germline, CDR1 LGHNA and CDR2 YSLEER. The V end was cut by 2 bases, the J end by 1 base, with 5 bases between. As DNA, the CDR3 is TGCGCCAGCAGCCAAATACTGAACACCGGGGAGCTGTTTTTT. Encoded protein: CASSQILNTGELFF.

The V call is TRBV7-3, the J call TRBJ2-3, with D possibly being TRBD1 (6 bases). V lost 6 bases and J lost 10, with 20 bases in between. Per germline, CDR1 SGHTA and CDR2 FQGTGA. CDR3 length: 14 residues. The CDR3 bases are TGTGCCAGCAGTCCCGGGACACAAGCAAGACCGCAGTATTTT. Translation: CASSPGTQARPQYF. Using reference TRBV7-3 and TRBJ2-3 for the parts outside the CDR3, the full variable domain is GAGVSQTPSNKVTEKGKYVELRCDPISGHTALYWYRQSLGQGPEFLIYFQGTGAADDSGLPNDRFFAVRPEGSVSTLKIQRTERGDSAVYLCASSPGTQARPQYFGPGTRLTVL.

The chain carries TRBV28 and TRBJ1-2, with TRBD1 matching over 9 bases. The CDR3 length is 16 residues. Trimming removed 3 bases from V and 7 bases from J; junction bases left unmatched: 12. CDR1 MDHEN and CDR2 SYDVKM come from the germline V gene. In DNA, the CDR3 is TGTGCCAGCAGTTTGGGTGGGACAGGGTGGAGGAGTGGCTACACCTTC. It codes for CASSLGGTGWRSGYTF.

The chain recombines TRBV7-2 with TRBJ2-5, with D tentatively TRBD1 (6 bases). Trimming took off 5 bases at V and 4 bases at J, with 11 bases between the two ends. Germline loops: CDR1 SGHTA, CDR2 FQGNSA. The CDR3 loop spans 13 amino acids. The CDR3 DNA is TGTGCCAGCAGCACACAGGGTCGAGAGACCCAGTACTTC. Residues: CASSTQGRETQYF.

V and J are TRBV20-1 and TRBJ2-1, with D perhaps matching TRBD2 (5 bases). This CDR3 has 14 residues. The germline V gene encodes CDR1 DFQATT and CDR2 SNEGSKA (reference sequence). V lost 3 bases to trimming and J lost 7 bases, with 16 bases between them. CDR3 protein: CSASISGALNEQFF. CDR3 nucleotides: TGCAGTGCTAGTATCAGCGGAGCTCTTAATGAGCAGTTCTTC.

The chain joins TRBV19 to TRBJ1-5; 7 bases map to TRBD1. This CDR3 is 13 amino acids long. CDR1 and CDR2 from the germline V gene are LNHDA and SQIVND (reference sequence). Trimming at V came to 6 bases and at J to 4 bases, leaving 3 bases not matched to a gene. The DNA for the CDR3 is TGTGCCAGTAGGATCAGGGGGAATCAGCCCCAGCATTTT. Its protein product is CASRIRGNQPQHF.

The CDR3 spells CASSEFGRAGEQYF. The CDR3 nucleotides are TGTGCCAGCAGTGAATTTGGGAGGGCGGGAGAGCAGTACTTC. The chain has TRBV25-1 and TRBJ2-7, with TRBD2 matching over 7 bases. The CDR3 contains 14 residues. V was pared by 1 base and J by 7 bases, with 7 bases of the junction left unmatched. Germline V gene lookup returns CDR1 MGHDK and CDR2 SYGVNS.

The J gene is TRBJ2-3, the V gene TRBV19; 9 positions match TRBD1. Trimming took 5 bases from V and 4 from J; bases not matched to a gene: 4. CDR3 length: 14 residues. CDR1 and CDR2 (germline): LNHDA, SQIVND (reference sequence). The CDR3 nucleotides are TGTGCCAGTAGTTCGCGACAGGGGGCAGATACGCAGTATTTT. It codes for CASSSRQGADTQYF.

The gene calls are TRBV7-2 and TRBJ1-5; possibly TRBD1 for D (5 bases). V lost 5 bases and J lost 3, with 11 bases in between. The CDR3 contains 14 residues. Germline V CDR1 and CDR2: SGHTA, FQGNSA. The CDR3 is CASSEQASNQPQHF. The CDR3 DNA is TGTGCCAGCAGCGAACAGGCATCCAATCAGCCCCAGCATTTT.

The chain recombines TRBV11-3 with TRBJ2-7; TRBD1 is a possible D gene (5 bases). Germline values: CDR1 SGHNT, CDR2 YENEEA. The CDR3 sequence is 14 residues long. Trimming left V 2 bases short and J 7 bases short, with 15 bases between. CDR3 sequence reads: CASSLTREVGEQYF. The DNA for the CDR3 is TGTGCCAGCAGCTTAACCAGGGAAGTAGGGGAGCAGTACTTC.

The V call is TRBV23-1, the J call TRBJ1-2, with D perhaps TRBD1 (5 bases). TRBV23-1 is known as an ORF, though its function is uncertain. Trimming pared 6 bases from V and 4 bases from J, leaving 15 bases between. This CDR3 spans 14 amino acids. CDR3 nucleotide sequence: TGCGCCAGCAGCAGGAGGGGAAGGCCCTATGGCTACACCTTC. This encodes CASSRRGRPYGYTF.

The chain has TRBV2 and TRBJ2-6, with D uncertain. The CDR3 contains 14 residues. Trimming pared 5 bases from V and 0 bases from J, leaving 5 bases between. Germline-derived CDR1 and CDR2 are SNHLY and FYNNEI. CDR3 residues: CASSPFSGANVLTF. In nucleotides, the CDR3 is TGTGCCAGCAGTCCCTTCTCTGGGGCCAACGTCCTGACTTTC.

V is TRBV2 and J is TRBJ2-5; the D is unclear. Germline values: CDR1 SNHLY, CDR2 FYNNEI. V lost 0 bases and J 8 bases, leaving 7 bases between the germline ends. The CDR3 covers 12 residues. The CDR3 DNA follows: TGTGCCAGCAGTGAAGCGCAGGTAACCCAGTACTTC. Its translation: CASSEAQVTQYF.

This chain connects TRBV11-2 to TRBJ2-2; TRBD1 aligns across 8 bases. The CDR3 has 16 amino acids. Germline assignment: CDR1 SGHAT and CDR2 FQNNGV. The ends lost 8 bases at V and 1 base at J; junction bases unmatched: 9. The CDR3, as DNA: TGTGCCAGCCTAAAAACCGGGACAGGGAACACCGGGGAGCTGTTTTTT. As protein: CASLKTGTGNTGELFF. The full variable domain, rest sourced from reference TRBV11-2 and TRBJ2-2, is EAGVAQSPRYKIIEKRQSVAFWCNPISGHATLYWYQQILGQGPKLLIQFQNNGVVDDSQLPKDRFSAERLKGVDSTLKIQPAKLEDSAVYLCASLKTGTGNTGELFFGEGSRLTVL.

The gene calls are TRBV25-1 and TRBJ2-1; TRBD2 aligns across 16 bases. The CDR3 spans 17 residues. Germline V gene lookup returns CDR1 MGHDK and CDR2 SYGVNS. Losses at the gene ends were 5 bases for V and 6 bases for J; bases not matched to a gene: 7. This CDR3 reads CASSPRGLAGGRNEQFF. The CDR3 region has the DNA TGTGCCAGCAGTCCTCGGGGACTAGCGGGGGGGCGCAATGAGCAGTTCTTC.

The chain uses TRBV4-3 and TRBJ2-7; no firm D call. Germline V CDR1 and CDR2: LGHNA, YSLEER. Trimming removed 1 base at V and 4 bases at J, with 14 bases between. This CDR3 is 15 amino acids long. The CDR3 loop reads CASSQVSNGPYEQYF. CDR3 nucleotides: TGCGCCAGCAGCCAAGTGTCGAATGGGCCGTACGAGCAGTACTTC.

This clone was counted a single time. V usage is TRBV19 and J usage is TRBJ1-1; 7 bases align to TRBD1. CDR3 length: 14 residues. Germline V gene sequence: CDR1 LNHDA, CDR2 SQIVND (reference sequence). The V gene end was trimmed by 6 bases and the J gene end by 2 bases; junction bases not matched to a gene: 6. The CDR3 sequence: CASRTTGLNTEAFF. CDR3 sequence (DNA): TGTGCCAGTAGGACGACAGGGCTTAACACTGAAGCTTTCTTT.

The rearrangement joins TRBV28 to TRBJ2-1; weak D call: TRBD1 (8 bases). The CDR3 loop spans 15 amino acids. Trimming removed 5 bases from V and 6 bases from J, with 17 bases in between. Germline V gives CDR1 MDHEN, CDR2 SYDVKM. The CDR3 DNA follows: TGTGCCAGCAGTCTCACAGGGGGGAGGGTCAATGAGCAGTTCTTC. Translating it yields CASSLTGGRVNEQFF.

The CDR3: CASSLSSRGREQYF. As DNA, the CDR3 is TGTGCCAGCAGCTTATCGTCCAGGGGACGCGAGCAGTACTTC. V gene TRBV7-9 combines with J gene TRBJ2-7, with a weak D call TRBD1 (6 bases). CDR1 and CDR2 (germline): SEHNR, FQNEAQ (reference sequence). The CDR3 has 14 amino acids. V was cut by 2 bases and J by 6 bases, with 14 bases left in between.

The V and J genes are TRBV27 and TRBJ1-6, with 8 bases fitting TRBD1. The CDR3 sequence is 16 residues long. CDR1 and CDR2 from the germline V gene are MNHEY and SMNVEV (reference sequence). The V and J ends lost 4 bases and 7 bases, in that order; junction bases with no gene match: 9. The CDR3 DNA reads as TGTGCCAGCAGTTCACCCCAGACAGGGGAAAATTCACCCCTCCACTTT. Its protein product is CASSSPQTGENSPLHF.

The chain is built from TRBV29-1 and TRBJ1-3; TRBD1 is a possible D gene (6 bases). Trimming cost V 4 bases and J 0 bases, with 13 bases left between them. The length of the CDR3 is 15 residues. In germline, CDR1 is SQVTM, CDR2 ANQGSEA. CDR3 bases: TGCAGCGTTGTGGGCGGACAGAGCTCTGGAAACACCATATATTTT. This translates into CSVVGGQSSGNTIYF.

This clone has only a few counts. The chain has TRBV2 and TRBJ2-7; 10 positions agree with TRBD1. CDR3 length equals 14 residues. Trimming took 7 bases from V and 0 from J; bases not matched to a gene: 3. Germline V CDR1 and CDR2: SNHLY, FYNNEI. CDR3 protein: CASTRTGGSYEQYF. The CDR3 DNA sequence: TGTGCCAGCACCCGGACAGGGGGCTCCTACGAGCAGTACTTC.

With regard to this clone: A much larger clone differs by one base, so this may be a read error. The sample contains more than one DNA sequence encoding this CDR3. This rearrangement joins TRBV5-1 to TRBJ1-1; no clear D. Germline V lookup: CDR1 SGHRS, CDR2 YFSETQ. The CDR3 runs to 13 residues. DNA of the CDR3: TGCGCTAGCAGCTTCGACATGAACACTGAAGCTTTCTTT. Protein: CASSFDMNTEAFF.

The genes are TRBV18 and TRBJ2-7; D remains unclear. The V end lost 2 bases, the J end lost 5 bases, and 7 bases lay between the germline ends. From germline, CDR1 is KGHSH and CDR2 LQKENI. The CDR3 loop spans 12 amino acids. In nucleotides, the CDR3 is TGTGCCAGCTCACCATCAGTCAACGAGCAGTACTTC. It yields the protein CASSPSVNEQYF.